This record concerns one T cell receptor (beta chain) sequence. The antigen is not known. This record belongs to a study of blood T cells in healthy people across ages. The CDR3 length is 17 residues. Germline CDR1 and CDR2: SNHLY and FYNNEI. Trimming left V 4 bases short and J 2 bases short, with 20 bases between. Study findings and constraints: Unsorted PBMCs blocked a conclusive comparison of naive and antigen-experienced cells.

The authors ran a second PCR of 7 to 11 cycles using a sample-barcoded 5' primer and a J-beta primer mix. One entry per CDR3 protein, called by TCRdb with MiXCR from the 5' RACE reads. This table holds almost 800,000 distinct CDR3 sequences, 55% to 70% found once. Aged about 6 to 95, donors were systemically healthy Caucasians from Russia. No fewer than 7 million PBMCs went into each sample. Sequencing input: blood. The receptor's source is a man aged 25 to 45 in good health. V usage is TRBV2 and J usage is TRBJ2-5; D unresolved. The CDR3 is CASSVSPAGQPQETQYF. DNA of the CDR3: TGTGCCAGCAGTGTTTCTCCGGCCGGGCAGCCTCAAGAGACCCAGTACTTC. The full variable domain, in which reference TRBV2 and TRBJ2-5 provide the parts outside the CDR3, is EPEVTQTPSHQVTQMGQEVILRCVPISNHLYFYWYRQILGQKVEFLVSFYNNEISEKSEIFDDQFSVERPDGSNFTLKIRSTKLEDSAMYFCASSVSPAGQPQETQYFGPGTRLLVL.